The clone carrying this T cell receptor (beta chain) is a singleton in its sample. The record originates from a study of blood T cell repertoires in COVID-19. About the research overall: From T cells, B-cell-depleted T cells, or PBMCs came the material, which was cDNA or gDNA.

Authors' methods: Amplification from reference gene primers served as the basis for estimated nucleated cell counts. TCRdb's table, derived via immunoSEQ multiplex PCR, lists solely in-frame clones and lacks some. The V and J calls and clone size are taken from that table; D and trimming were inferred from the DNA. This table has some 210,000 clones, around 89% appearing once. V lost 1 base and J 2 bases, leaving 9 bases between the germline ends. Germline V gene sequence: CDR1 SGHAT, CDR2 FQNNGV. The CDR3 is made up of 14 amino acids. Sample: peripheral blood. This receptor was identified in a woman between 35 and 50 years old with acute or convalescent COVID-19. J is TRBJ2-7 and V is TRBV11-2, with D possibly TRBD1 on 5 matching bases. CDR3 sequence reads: CASSLGGSAYEQYV. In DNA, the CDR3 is TGTGCCAGCAGCTTAGGGGGCAGCGCCTACGAGCAGTACGTC.